Following are 20 T cell receptor beta chains from one sample sequenced in a study of blood T cell repertoires in COVID-19. Sequenced by immunoSEQ multiplex PCR; TCRdb stores in-frame clones only, minus some. Of almost 200,000 clones listed, 70% to 90% are singletons. Source material: peripheral blood. The receptors originated from a man between 60 and 70 years old with COVID-19, enrolled during active disease.

This clone was recorded a few times. V and J are TRBV5-5 and TRBJ1-2, with a weak D call TRBD1 (6 bases). The V end was cut by 0 bases, the J end by 2 bases, with 17 bases between. The CDR3 length is 17 residues. Per the germline V gene, CDR1 is SGHKS and CDR2 is YYEKEE (reference sequence). For the CDR3, the DNA is TGTGCCAGCAGCTTGGAACCGGGACATCGACGAAACTATGGCTACACCTTC. As protein: CASSLEPGHRRNYGYTF.

The chain links TRBV28 to TRBJ1-2, with TRBD1 matching 7 bases. The CDR3 length is 14 residues. CDR1 and CDR2 (germline): MDHEN, SYDVKM. Unmatched junction bases numbered 6, after V lost 4 bases and J lost 4 bases. CDR3 loop: CASSSGTEFYGYTF. In nucleotides, the CDR3 is TGTGCCAGCAGTTCAGGGACAGAATTCTATGGCTACACCTTC.

V is TRBV27 and J is TRBJ2-7; D possibly corresponds to TRBD1 (6 bases). The V gene's germline CDR1 is MNHEY and CDR2 SMNVEV (reference sequence). The CDR3 runs 15 residues. The V end lost 6 bases, the J end lost 3 bases, and 18 bases lay between the germline ends. This CDR3 reads CASSPRPPDSYEQYF. CDR3 sequence (DNA): TGTGCCAGCAGCCCCAGGCCACCGGACAGCTACGAGCAGTACTTC.

The chain has TRBV7-2 and TRBJ2-7, with 7 nucleotides matching TRBD1. J gave up 6 bases and V 5 bases, and 13 bases lay outside the gene matches. The CDR3 length is 15 residues. From germline, CDR1 is SGHTA and CDR2 FQGNSA. Here the CDR3 reads CASSPLTYTGVEQYF. DNA for the CDR3: TGTGCCAGCAGCCCACTCACCTACACAGGGGTCGAGCAGTACTTC.

The chain employs TRBV10-1 and TRBJ1-1; maybe TRBD1 (6 bases). CDR3 length: 16 amino acids. The V end lost 0 bases, the J end lost 7 bases, and 18 bases lay between the germline ends. Per the germline V gene, CDR1 is WNHNN and CDR2 is SYGVQD (reference sequence). CDR3 nucleotide sequence: TGCGCCAGCAGTGAGTCGAGGGGCGTTGGGGACATTGAAGCTTTCTTT. It translates to CASSESRGVGDIEAFF.

This clone has only one observation. The rearrangement joins TRBV5-1 to TRBJ1-2; D remains unclear. The CDR3 length is 14 residues. The V end was cut by 2 bases, the J end by 3 bases, with 11 bases between. Germline assignment: CDR1 SGHRS and CDR2 YFSETQ. CDR3 bases: TGCGCCAGCAGCTTCCAGGATTTTGACTATGGCTACACCTTC. This translates into CASSFQDFDYGYTF.

This clone was observed a single time. The chain employs TRBV6-1 and TRBJ2-4; D is uncertain. V lost 2 bases, J lost 1 base, and 15 bases lay in between. CDR1 is MNHNS, CDR2 SASEGT, per germline. This CDR3 comprises 17 residues. The CDR3 spells CASSEPGLTRAKNIQYF. Written as DNA, the CDR3 is TGTGCCAGCAGTGAACCGGGTCTCACAAGGGCCAAAAACATTCAGTACTTC.

The chain combines TRBV5-1 with TRBJ2-3; D not certain. Trimming removed 0 bases at V and 3 bases at J, with 14 bases between. There are 16 residues in the CDR3. Looked up from germline, CDR1 is SGHRS and CDR2 is YFSETQ. CDR3 sequence: CASSLAGSSITDTQYF. The CDR3 region has the DNA TGCGCCAGCAGCTTGGCGGGTAGCTCGATTACAGATACGCAGTATTTT.

The rearrangement links TRBV6-5 to TRBJ1-2, with TRBD1 matching 7 bases. Trimming took 6 bases from V and 2 from J; bases not matched to a gene: 6. CDR1 MNHEY and CDR2 SVGAGI come from the germline V gene. The CDR3 is 14 amino acids. DNA of the CDR3: TGTGCCAGCAGACAAGGGGGCAGCAACTATGGCTACACCTTC. This sequence encodes CASRQGGSNYGYTF.

The chain carries TRBV5-1 and TRBJ1-5; D is uncertain. In germline, CDR1 is SGHRS, CDR2 YFSETQ. Deletions cut 4 bases from V and 1 base from J, with 9 bases between. CDR3 length: 14 residues. CDR3 sequence (DNA): TGCGCCAGCAGCCTGAGCCCAAGCAATCAGCCCCAGCATTTT. This sequence encodes CASSLSPSNQPQHF.

The genes are TRBV28 and TRBJ2-5; 7 nucleotides agree with TRBD2. CDR1 MDHEN and CDR2 SYDVKM come from the germline V gene. The junction had 6 bases not matched to a gene; V was cut back by 5 bases and J by 9 bases. CDR3 size: 12 residues. The CDR3 region has the DNA TGTGCCAGCAGTAGGGCACGGGGGGCCCAGTACTTC. Protein product: CASSRARGAQYF.

This chain uses TRBV29-1 with TRBJ2-4, with 10 bases fitting TRBD2. The CDR3 sequence is 14 residues long. Germline V gene lookup returns CDR1 SQVTM and CDR2 ANQGSEA. V shed 5 bases, J shed 2 bases, and the junction held 3 bases outside the gene matches. The chain's CDR3 is CSVSGRASKNIQYF. DNA for the CDR3: TGCAGCGTTAGCGGGAGGGCCTCCAAAAACATTCAGTACTTC.

The V gene is TRBV6-1, the J gene TRBJ2-7; D is perhaps TRBD2 (5 bases). V dropped 1 base and J dropped 2 bases, with 12 bases sitting between them. This CDR3 spans 15 amino acids. CDR1 is MNHNS and CDR2 is SASEGT in the germline V gene. CDR3 nucleotide sequence: TGTGCCAGCAGTGAAGGCCTAGCTACGACCTACGAGCAGTACTTC. Encoded protein: CASSEGLATTYEQYF.

V is TRBV5-6 and J is TRBJ1-1, with D possibly TRBD1 on 5 matching bases. The germline CDR1 and CDR2 sequences are SGHDT and YYEEEE. Trimming shortened V by 5 bases and J by 3 bases, and 11 bases separated the two germline ends. The CDR3 contains 13 residues. The CDR3 coding sequence is TGTGCCAGCAGTCCCAGGGATCACACTGAAGCTTTCTTT. It codes for CASSPRDHTEAFF.

The rearrangement uses TRBV5-1 and TRBJ2-5, with a weak D call TRBD1 (5 bases). Germline values: CDR1 SGHRS, CDR2 YFSETQ. This CDR3 spans 14 amino acids. The V end was cut by 0 bases, the J end by 2 bases, with 8 bases between. CDR3 loop: CASSLGKGQETQYF. CDR3 nucleotide sequence: TGCGCCAGCAGCTTGGGTAAGGGGCAAGAGACCCAGTACTTC.

The chain carries TRBV27 and TRBJ1-1; no firm D call. The V gene's germline CDR1 is MNHEY and CDR2 SMNVEV (reference sequence). There are 13 residues in the CDR3. The ends were cut back, 1 base at V and 5 bases at J, with 8 bases in the middle. The CDR3 DNA follows: TGTGCCAGCAGTTTATTGGAGGGAACTGAAGCTTTCTTT. This codes for CASSLLEGTEAFF.

The chain joins TRBV2 to TRBJ2-1, with D hard to call. CDR3 length: 11 residues. The germline gives CDR1 SNHLY, CDR2 FYNNEI. Trimming pared 7 bases from V and 5 bases from J, leaving 6 bases between. The CDR3 region has the DNA TGTGCCAGCACACAACACAATGAGCAGTTCTTC. The encoded protein is CASTQHNEQFF.

The V gene is TRBV5-1, the J gene TRBJ1-6; 7 bases align to TRBD1. With V trimmed by 2 bases and J by 2 bases, 1 base remained unmatched. CDR1 and CDR2 from the germline V gene are SGHRS and YFSETQ. CDR3 length equals 15 residues. The CDR3 nucleotides read TGCGCCAGCAGCTTAGGACAGGCCTATAATTCACCCCTCCACTTT. It is translated as CASSLGQAYNSPLHF.

The rearrangement joins TRBV19 to TRBJ1-1; D is perhaps TRBD1 (6 bases). CDR1 and CDR2 from the germline V gene are LNHDA and SQIVND (reference sequence). V was shortened by 3 bases and J by 0 bases, with 11 bases between the two germline ends. This CDR3 is built from 15 residues. In nucleotides, the CDR3 is TGTGCCAGTAGTATGAAGACAGGAGTGAACACTGAAGCTTTCTTT. This translates into CASSMKTGVNTEAFF.

V is TRBV30 and J is TRBJ2-2, with 9 bases aligning to TRBD1. The CDR3 is 13 amino acids. The germline gives CDR1 GTSNPN, CDR2 SVGIG (reference sequence). The trim removed 4 bases at V and 5 bases at J, leaving 2 bases unmatched. The CDR3 region has the DNA TGTGCCTGGACCGGACAGGGGACCGGGGAGCTGTTTTTT. Protein sequence: CAWTGQGTGELFF.